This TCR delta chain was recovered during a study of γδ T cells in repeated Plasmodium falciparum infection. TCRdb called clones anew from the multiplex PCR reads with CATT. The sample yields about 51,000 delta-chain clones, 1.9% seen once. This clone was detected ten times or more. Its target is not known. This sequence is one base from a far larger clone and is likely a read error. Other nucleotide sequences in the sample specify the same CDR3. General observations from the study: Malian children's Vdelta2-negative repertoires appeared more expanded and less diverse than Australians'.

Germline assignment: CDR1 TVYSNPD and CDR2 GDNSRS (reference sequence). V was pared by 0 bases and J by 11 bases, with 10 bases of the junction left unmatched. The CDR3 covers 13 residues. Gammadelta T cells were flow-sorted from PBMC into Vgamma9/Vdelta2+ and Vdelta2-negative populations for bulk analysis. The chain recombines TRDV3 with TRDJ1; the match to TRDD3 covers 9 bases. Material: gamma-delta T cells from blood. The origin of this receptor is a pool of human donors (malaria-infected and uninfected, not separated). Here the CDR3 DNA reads TGTGCCTTTAGTCGGGGGGATACCCGCAGGCTCATCTTT. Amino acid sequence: CAFSRGDTRRLIF.